This T cell receptor beta chain was captured in a study of CD8 T cells in ankylosing spondylitis. Study-wide results and limits: Blood from ankylosing spondylitis patients appeared to carry a characteristic roughly eight-variant TCR beta motif.

5'-RACE, quantitative and with molecular barcodes, yielded the TCR beta libraries. TCRdb re-called the 5' RACE reads through MiXCR, storing one row per CDR3 protein. The sample lists roughly 230,000 distinct CDR3 sequences; under 8.5% were seen once. This CDR3 region has 13 residues. The germline CDR1 and CDR2 sequences are SGDLS and YYNGEE. V lost 4 bases to trimming and J lost 7 bases, with 15 bases between them. This clonotype was seen ten or more times. Its specificity is unknown. This chain joins TRBV9 and TRBJ2-7; D uncertain. The clonotype originates from a female donor with ankylosing spondylitis or in good health (not recorded which). The sequenced sample was blood, either unsorted or a sorted T cell fraction (not recorded which). CDR3: CASSPSVVGEQYF. CDR3 DNA sequence: TGTGCCAGCAGCCCTTCTGTCGTAGGGGAGCAGTACTTC.